This T cell receptor (beta chain) derives from a study of blood T cell repertoires in COVID-19. Study details: The study drew acute and convalescent COVID-19 samples from the United States, Italy and Spain. Sources were T cells, B-cell-depleted T cells, or PBMCs; the material itself was cDNA or gDNA.

How the authors handled the data: Cell counts per sample came from amplifying reference gene primers. The assay was immunoSEQ multiplex PCR, and TCRdb's table has in-frame clones only and misses some. V and J calls and clone size are copied from that table; D and trimming were computed from the DNA. The sample yields roughly 50,000 clones, roughly 90% seen once. This CDR3 has 15 residues. V was cut by 0 bases and J by 4 bases, with 12 bases left in between. Per germline, CDR1 LGHDT and CDR2 YNNKEL (reference sequence). This sequence was found in a human donor in a cohort sampled during active COVID-19. Source material: peripheral blood. The chain carries TRBV3-1 (or the pseudogene TRBV3-2) and TRBJ1-2; perhaps TRBD1 as D (5 bases). The CDR3 nucleotides are TGTGCCAGCAGCCAAGAATGGCGGGGGGGCTATGGCTACACCTTC. It translates to CASSQEWRGGYGYTF.